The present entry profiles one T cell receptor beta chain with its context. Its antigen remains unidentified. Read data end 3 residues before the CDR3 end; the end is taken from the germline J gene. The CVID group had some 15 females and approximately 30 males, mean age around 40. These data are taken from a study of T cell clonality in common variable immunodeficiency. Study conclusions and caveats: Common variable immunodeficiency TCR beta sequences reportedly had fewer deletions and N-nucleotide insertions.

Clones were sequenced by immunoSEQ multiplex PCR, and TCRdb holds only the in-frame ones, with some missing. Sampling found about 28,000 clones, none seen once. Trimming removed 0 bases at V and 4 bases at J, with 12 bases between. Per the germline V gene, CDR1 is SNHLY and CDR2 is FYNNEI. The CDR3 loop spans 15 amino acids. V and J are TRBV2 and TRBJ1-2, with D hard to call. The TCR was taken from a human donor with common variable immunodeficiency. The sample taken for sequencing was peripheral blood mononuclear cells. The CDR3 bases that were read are TGTGCCAGCAGTGAAGCTAGGGTATATGCCTATGGC. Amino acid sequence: CASSEARVYAYG. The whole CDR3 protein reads CASSEARVYAYGYTF.